This T cell receptor (beta chain) was observed in a study of CD8+ T cells in alopecia areata. Notes on the study in general: Relative to normal scalp, lesional scalp, especially alopecia totalis/universalis, showed higher clonality. Besides other cells, scalp samples also yield sequences of resident alphabeta T cells from normal skin.

Samples from alopecia areata patients were lesional scalp punch biopsies and peripheral blood. Investigators sorted PBMCs to obtain both CD4+ and CD8+ T cells. Details on this clone: The target antigen is unknown.

RNA was isolated and reverse transcribed to cDNA, the sequencing template. Profiled with immunoSEQ multiplex PCR; TCRdb holds only in-frame clones, not every one. The sample lists 150,000 to 200,000 clones, 59% occurring once. Trimming removed 0 bases from V and 9 bases from J, with 13 bases in between. The CDR3 extends over 14 amino acids. Per germline, CDR1 SGHRS and CDR2 YFSETQ. The source is a human donor with alopecia areata. This chain uses TRBV5-1 with TRBJ1-5; unclear D gene. Sequences were derived from CD4+ T cells sorted from blood, sampled at week 0. Here the CDR3 reads CASSLGGPLGPQHF. The CDR3 nucleotides read TGCGCCAGCAGCTTGGGTGGGCCACTCGGGCCCCAGCATTTT.